This TCR beta chain came from a study of T-cell memory formation after mild COVID-19 (dated by TCRdb to 2020 to 2023). Some background on the complete study: Most TCR sequence clusters were specific to one of the two donors. T-cell clones expanding and contracting after mild COVID-19 in a couple of donors were tracked by longitudinal TCRalpha and TCRbeta repertoire sequencing. Two young, previously healthy adult volunteers made up the cohort, one male and one female.

According to the germline V gene, CDR1 reads SGHVS and CDR2 reads FNYEAQ. Trimming takes 2 bases from V and 0 bases from J, and the germline ends sit 7 bases apart. Taken from cysteine to phenylalanine, the CDR3 has 15 residues. Only the CDR3 region is kept as DNA, spanning 45 bases read in frame from base 1. Ficoll-Paque density gradient centrifugation was the method used to isolate PBMCs. This clonotype has just a few counts. It has no known antigen specificity. Nothing much larger sits one base from this clone, and base qualities are not available. Overall study outcomes, separate from this receptor: Only two mild cases were covered in the study, and larger cohorts including severe cases with pre-infection samples were considered necessary. Clones contracting from day 15 to 85 had balanced CD4/CD8 phenotypes, while a second wave expanding from day 15 to 37 was biased towards CD4+. Some responding clones were detected in pre-infection memory, which suggested that pre-existing cross-reactive memory T cells had joined the SARS-CoV-2 response. SARS-CoV-2 specificity was not confirmed for the second-wave clones peaking on day 37. Contracting CD4+ clones were found mainly in CM and EM memory subsets, while CD8+ clones were enriched in EMRA.

For sequencing, an Illumina NovaSeq 6000 was employed. Using 5'RACE with constant-segment primers, TCRalpha and TCRbeta cDNA libraries were constructed, with sample barcodes and unique molecular identifiers added in the process. Trizol reagent was used to extract RNA from every sample. Amplification of the libraries took two PCR steps, and the second step added a second sample barcode plus Illumina TruSeq adapters. Sequencing of libraries was performed on an Illumina NovaSeq with 2 x 150 bp paired-end reads. The study's own analysis went as follows. The reads were demultiplexed and collapsed into UMI-guided consensus sequences using migec v1.2.7. Using mixcr v2.1.11, UMI consensuses were aligned to TRA and TRB V and J templates and then assembled into clonotypes. Clonotypes were classified as expanded or contracted when called significant by both edgeR and NoisET, with noise models trained on biological replicates. edgeR calls used a false discovery rate-adjusted p below 0.01 and a log2 fold-change threshold of 1. As an exploratory analysis of dynamics, max-normalized trajectories of the 1000 most abundant clonotypes were examined with PCA combined with hierarchical clustering. Separately sequenced CD4+ and CD8+ repertoires were used to assign the CD4 or CD8 phenotype of responding clones. TCRdb itself trimmed the public reads at Q25 with fastp, ran MiXCR and retained productive beta chains. Records with the same CDR3 protein are collapsed into one entry carrying the most frequent genes and DNA. The V and J calls follow TCRdb's processing rather than the paper's. This sample lists 120,000 to 150,000 distinct CDR3 sequences; about 14% were detected once. The leading ten clones occupy around 30% of the sample.

The TCR comes from an adult woman who had mild COVID-19 (a few samples of this study predate the infection). The sample titles of this study are shuffled in the database, so cell type and time point are left out; the donor was told from shared clones. The rearrangement joined TRBV7-6 to TRBJ1-4; confidence is insufficient to name the D gene. The sequenced sample consisted of PBMCs or a T cell subset sorted from them (not recorded which). The CDR3 sequence is CASSLRLATNEKLFF. The nucleotide sequence reads as follows: TGTGCCAGCAGCTTACGTCTTGCAACTAATGAAAAACTGTTTTTT.